This is a list of T cell receptor beta chains from one sample in a study of blood T cell repertoires in COVID-19. The assay was immunoSEQ multiplex PCR, and TCRdb's table has in-frame clones only and misses some. In the table there are some 50,000 clones, around 82% of which are singletons. Sequenced input: peripheral blood. The receptors shown here come from a man between 35 and 55 years old with acute or convalescent COVID-19. The CDR3 runs from the conserved cysteine through the conserved F or W. A D gene is named only where the DNA matches it firmly. Not all rows give a size; the values are once, few, many and, for expanded clones, a class.

V gene	D gene	clone size	J gene	CDR3 DNA	CDR3 protein
TRBV2	TRBD2	-	TRBJ2-2	TGTGCCAGCGGGACTAGCGGGACCGGGGAGCTGTTTTTT	CASGTSGTGELFF
TRBV21-1	-	-	TRBJ1-4	TGTGCCAGCAGCAAAGCTCAGGTAGCTCTTGAGGGGGTCTTTCTTCGAGGTAATGAAAAACTGTTTTTT	CASSKAQVALEGVFLRGNEKLFF
TRBV20-1	TRBD2	-	TRBJ2-2	TGCAGTGCTAGTACTAGCGGGAACACCGGGGAGCTGTTTTTT	CSASTSGNTGELFF
TRBV27	-	-	TRBJ2-1	TGTGCCAGCACAGACAGGTTTTACAATGAGCAGTTCTTC	CASTDRFYNEQFF
TRBV11-3	TRBD1	-	TRBJ1-1	TGTGCCAGCAGCTTAGGGGACAGGGAAGCGGGTGAAGCTTTCTTT	CASSLGDREAGEAFF
TRBV11-2	-	-	TRBJ2-5	TGTGCCAGCAGCTTAGACCGAGATGAGACCCAGTACTTC	CASSLDRDETQYF
TRBV18	-	-	TRBJ2-2	TGTGCCAGCTCACCAAACCAGGGCGGGGAGCTGTTTTTT	CASSPNQGGELFF
TRBV7-2	-	-	TRBJ2-4	TGTGCCAGCAGCCTTGTCAGTGGAAACATTCAGTACTTC	CASSLVSGNIQYF
TRBV4-1	TRBD1	once	TRBJ1-3	TGCGCCAGCAGCCAAGAGGACAGGCCCCCATTCCCCATATATTTT	CASSQEDRPPFPIYF
TRBV24-1	-	once	TRBJ2-7	TGTGCCACCAGTGCGACAGGCGAAACCTACGAGCAGTACTTC	CATSATGETYEQYF
TRBV19	TRBD2	-	TRBJ2-1	TGTGCCAGTAGTTCACGGACTAGCGGGGCCATAAGCTCCTACAATGAGCAGTTCTTC	CASSSRTSGAISSYNEQFF
TRBV5-6	-	-	TRBJ2-7	TGTGCCAGCAGCTTGTGGTTGACTGGTAGGATTTACGAGCAGTACTTC	CASSLWLTGRIYEQYF
TRBV5-4	TRBD1	-	TRBJ2-7	TGTGCCAGCAGCTTATTTGGGACAGGGGGACGGCAGTACTTC	CASSLFGTGGRQYF
TRBV4-1	-	-	TRBJ1-2	TGCGCCAGCAGCAAGGCAGACCCTGGGGCGTCTGGCTACACCTTC	CASSKADPGASGYTF
TRBV13	-	-	TRBJ2-7	TGTGCCAGCAGCCCCTTTTCCGGAGACTACGAGCAGTACTTC	CASSPFSGDYEQYF
TRBV11-1	TRBD1	few	TRBJ2-3	TGTGCCAGCGGACAGGAACATACGCAGTATTTT	CASGQEHTQYF
TRBV7-9	TRBD1	once	TRBJ1-2	TGTGCCAGCAGTCTTCAAAGGGACAGGGCGAACTATGGCTACACCTTC	CASSLQRDRANYGYTF
TRBV9	TRBD2	-	TRBJ2-5	TGTGCCAGCAGCGTAGAAGTCGGCCTAGCGGGGTACCAAGAGACCCAGTACTTC	CASSVEVGLAGYQETQYF
TRBV6-4	-	-	TRBJ1-6	TGTGCCAGCCATGTACGAACTTATGCACAGTTTTCACCCCTCCACTTT	CASHVRTYAQFSPLHF
TRBV19	-	few	TRBJ1-1	TGTGCCAGTAGTAGGTCACGGGACACTGAAGCTTTCTTT	CASSRSRDTEAFF
TRBV19	-	-	TRBJ2-3	TGTGCCAGTAGTATAGGTCAGGGGCGGATTAGCACAGATACGCAGTATTTT	CASSIGQGRISTDTQYF
TRBV9	-	-	TRBJ1-2	TGTGCCAGCAGCGTAGCCAGGGGATATGGCTACACCTTC	CASSVARGYGYTF
TRBV30	-	-	TRBJ1-3	TGTGCCTGGAGTCCAGGATTAAACACCATATATTTT	CAWSPGLNTIYF
TRBV7-9	-	-	TRBJ2-7	TGTGCCAGCAGCCCCACAGGGATGGGTGAGCAGTACTTC	CASSPTGMGEQYF
TRBV7-9	TRBD2	-	TRBJ2-2	TGTGCCAGCAGCTTCAGACTAGCTCAAACCAACACCGGGGAGCTGTTTTTT	CASSFRLAQTNTGELFF
TRBV12-5	-	few	TRBJ2-5	TGTGCTAGTGGTTTTAGAGAGACCCAGTACTTC	CASGFRETQYF
TRBV3-1/TRBV3-2	TRBD2	many	TRBJ2-2	TGTGCCAGCAGCCAAGAACTAGCGGGGGGGTGCGGGGAGCTGTTTTTT	CASSQELAGGCGELFF
TRBV11-2	TRBD1	-	TRBJ1-4	TGTGCCAGCAGCCCGACAGGGGTTGGTGAAAAACTGTTTTTT	CASSPTGVGEKLFF
TRBV10-3	-	-	TRBJ2-3	TGTGCCATCAAGGGGGTAGCGACAGATACGCAGTATTTT	CAIKGVATDTQYF
TRBV3-1/TRBV3-2	-	-	TRBJ2-7	TGTGCCAGCAGCCAGGAGGGTCTTAAGCAGTACTTC	CASSQEGLKQYF
TRBV30	-	-	TRBJ1-1	TGTGCCTCCCGCCCCGGATCTCCTAGCGCTGAAGCTTTCTTT	CASRPGSPSAEAFF
TRBV9	-	once	TRBJ2-2	TGTGCCAGCAGCGTAGATCATCCCGGGGAGCTGTTTTTT	CASSVDHPGELFF
TRBV6-5	-	-	TRBJ1-4	TGTGCCAGCAGTAGGCAGGGGATTCCGAATGAAAAACTGTTTTTT	CASSRQGIPNEKLFF
TRBV11-2	-	-	TRBJ2-3	TGTGCCAGCAGCTTATACCGTTCGGTGGATACGCAGTATTTT	CASSLYRSVDTQYF
TRBV6-2/TRBV6-3	TRBD2	-	TRBJ2-2	TGTGCCAGCAGTTACTCGAGGCGCGGGGGTCCTCGGCGGGAGCTGTTTTTT	CASSYSRRGGPRRELFF
TRBV2	-	few	TRBJ2-7	TGTGCCAGCAGTGCCTCTAGCGAACAGTACTTC	CASSASSEQYF
TRBV5-4	-	once	TRBJ2-7	TGTGCCAGCAGTCTTAACACCGAGCAGTACTTC	CASSLNTEQYF